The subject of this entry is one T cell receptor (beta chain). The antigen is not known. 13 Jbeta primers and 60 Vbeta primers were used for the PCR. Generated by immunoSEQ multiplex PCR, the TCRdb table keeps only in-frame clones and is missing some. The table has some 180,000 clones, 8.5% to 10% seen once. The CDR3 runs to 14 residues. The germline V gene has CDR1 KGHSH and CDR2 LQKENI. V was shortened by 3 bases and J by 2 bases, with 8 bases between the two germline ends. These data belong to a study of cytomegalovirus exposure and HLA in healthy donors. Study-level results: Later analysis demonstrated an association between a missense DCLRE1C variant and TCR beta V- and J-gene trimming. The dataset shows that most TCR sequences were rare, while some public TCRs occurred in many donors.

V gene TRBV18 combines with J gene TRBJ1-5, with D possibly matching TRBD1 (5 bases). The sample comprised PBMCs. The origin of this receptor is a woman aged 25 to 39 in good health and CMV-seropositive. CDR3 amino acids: CASSPDSRNQPQHF. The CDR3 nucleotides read TGTGCCAGCTCACCCGACAGCCGCAATCAGCCCCAGCATTTT.